This TCR beta chain was captured in a study of T cell responses to AZD1222 COVID-19 vaccine. With regard to this clone: Its antigen is unidentified.

Trimming shortened V by 10 bases and J by 5 bases, and 11 bases separated the two germline ends. Germline loops: CDR1 ENHRY, CDR2 SYGVKD. This CDR3 has 11 residues. Study-wide findings and caveats: Baseline seropositives among AZD1222 recipients totaled only six or seven. Close to half of all spike-specific TCRs reportedly target regions of the variants that are unmutated.

This table comes from immunoSEQ multiplex PCR, and its TCRdb copy is limited to in-frame clones, with some not included. This table holds under 150,000 clones, approximately 88% found once. This TCR came from an adult in good health. The chain employs TRBV10-3 and TRBJ1-1; no clear D. The sequencing here drew on peripheral blood, taken on day 0 of AZD1222 vaccination. The CDR3 is CATSWGTEAFF. As DNA, the CDR3 is TGTGCCACATCCTGGGGAACTGAAGCTTTCTTT.